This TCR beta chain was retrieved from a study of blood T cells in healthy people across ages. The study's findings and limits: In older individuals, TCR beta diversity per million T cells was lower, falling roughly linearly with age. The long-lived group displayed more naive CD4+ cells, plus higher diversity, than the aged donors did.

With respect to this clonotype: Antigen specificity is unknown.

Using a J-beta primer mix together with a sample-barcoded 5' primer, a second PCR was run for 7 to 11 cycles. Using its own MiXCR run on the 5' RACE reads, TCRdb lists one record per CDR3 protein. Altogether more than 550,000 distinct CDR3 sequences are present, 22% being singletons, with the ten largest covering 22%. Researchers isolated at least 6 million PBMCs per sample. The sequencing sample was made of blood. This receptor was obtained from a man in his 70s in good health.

The CDR3 reads CASSLSAGREQYF. The DNA of the CDR3 is TGTGCCAGCAGCTTGAGTGCAGGGCGGGAGCAGTACTTC. The chain links TRBV5-6 to TRBJ2-7; perhaps TRBD1 as D (5 bases). CDR3 size: 13 residues. V was clipped by 1 base and J by 7 bases, with 12 bases between them. CDR1 SGHDT and CDR2 YYEEEE come from the germline V gene. The complete variable domain, with remaining parts taken from reference TRBV5-6 and TRBJ2-7, reads DAGVTQSPTHLIKTRGQQVTLRCSPKSGHDTVSWYQQALGQGPQFIFQYYEEEERQRGNFPDRFSGHQFPNYSSELNVNALLLGDSALYLCASSLSAGREQYFGPGTRLTVT.